The 20 T cell receptor beta chains listed next were all sequenced from one sample in a study of CD8 T cells in Susac syndrome. The RNA input was about 0.5 to 1 ug, and it was reverse transcribed with random hexamers. TCRdb analysed the immunoSEQ multiplex PCR reads with MiXCR anew, one entry per CDR3 protein. The sample includes about 240,000 distinct CDR3 sequences, about 96% of them seen just once. Material: CD4+ T cells from PBMCs. The receptors derive from a human donor with Susac syndrome.

In DNA form, the CDR3 reads TGTGCCAGCAGCAAAGCAAGGGGGAACACTGAAGCTTTCTTT. Its translation is CASSKARGNTEAFF. The J gene is TRBJ1-1, the V gene TRBV21-1; the table's D call TRBD1 went unverified against the DNA. TRBV21-1 is a pseudogene segment. This CDR3 comprises 14 residues.

The rearrangement links TRBV29-1 to TRBJ2-7; 7 bases are a match to TRBD1. This CDR3 region has 12 residues. The J segment lost 1 base and the V segment lost 7 bases, leaving 4 bases of the junction unmatched. CDR1 is SQVTM and CDR2 is ANQGSEA in the germline V gene. The CDR3 sequence: CSARDSSYEQYF. The CDR3, as DNA: TGCAGCGCCCGGGACAGTTCCTACGAGCAGTACTTC.

This clonotype appeared once. This chain connects TRBV27 to TRBJ2-1, with 13 bases identical to TRBD2. The V gene end was trimmed by 3 bases and the J gene end by 12 bases; junction bases not matched to a gene: 8. CDR3 length: 15 residues. Germline V gives CDR1 MNHEY, CDR2 SMNVEV (reference sequence). CDR3 loop: CASSFTSGRALRQFF. CDR3 nucleotide sequence: TGTGCCAGCAGTTTTACTAGCGGGAGGGCCCTTAGGCAGTTCTTC.

The chain joins TRBV12-3 or TRBV12-4 to TRBJ1-5; D perhaps matches TRBD1 (5 bases). Deletions cut 5 bases from V and 3 bases from J, with 14 bases between. This CDR3 comprises 15 residues. The CDR3 DNA is TGTGCCAGCAGTAGATGGGGGGGAATCAATCAGCCCCAGCATTTT. Translation: CASSRWGGINQPQHF.

This sequence joins TRBV11-2 and TRBJ2-1; unclear D gene. The germline gives CDR1 SGHAT, CDR2 FQNNGV. CDR3 length equals 13 residues. V lost 6 bases, J lost 4 bases, and 10 bases lay in between. The CDR3 spells CASRQAIYNEQFF. CDR3 bases: TGTGCCAGCAGGCAAGCGATATACAATGAGCAGTTCTTC.

The chain employs TRBV7-9 and TRBJ1-1; the D gene is possibly TRBD1 (5 bases). Germline V lookup: CDR1 SEHNR, CDR2 FQNEAQ (reference sequence). The CDR3 is 14 amino acids. Between the trimmed V and J ends, which lost 5 bases and 7 bases, there was a span of 17 bases. The chain's CDR3 is CASSLSDSNDEAFF. The CDR3 DNA follows: TGTGCCAGCAGCCTATCAGACAGTAATGATGAAGCTTTCTTT.

V is TRBV5-1 and J is TRBJ2-1; D uncertain. Trimming left V 0 bases short and J 4 bases short, with 8 bases between. There are 14 residues in the CDR3. From germline, CDR1 is SGHRS and CDR2 YFSETQ. This CDR3 reads CASSLDLTYNEQFF. For the CDR3, the DNA is TGCGCCAGCAGCTTGGACCTTACTTACAATGAGCAGTTCTTC.

The chain employs TRBV6-5 and TRBJ2-1; either TRBD1 or TRBD2 may fit D (5 bases each). Trimming left V 6 bases short and J 4 bases short, with 13 bases between. CDR3 length: 14 amino acids. Per germline, CDR1 MNHEY and CDR2 SVGAGI. CDR3 in amino acids: CASSSWGRYNEQFF. The CDR3 DNA reads as TGTGCCAGCAGCTCTTGGGGGAGATACAATGAGCAGTTCTTC.

This chain joins TRBV20-1 and TRBJ2-1; possibly TRBD2 for D (7 bases). The V and J ends lost 3 bases and 4 bases respectively, with 13 bases between them. This CDR3 comprises 14 residues. From germline, CDR1 is DFQATT and CDR2 SNEGSKA (reference sequence). The CDR3 region has the DNA TGCAGTGCTAGTGGGGGGGCCGGGTACAATGAGCAGTTCTTC. The encoded protein is CSASGGAGYNEQFF.

This rearrangement joins TRBV28 to TRBJ2-7, with 9 bases matching TRBD1. The V gene's germline CDR1 is MDHEN and CDR2 SYDVKM. Trimming took 5 bases from V and 1 from J; bases not matched to a gene: 3. This CDR3 is built from 14 residues. The CDR3 DNA sequence: TGTGCCAGCAGTGTACAGGGGGCATCCTACGAGCAGTACTTC. Protein: CASSVQGASYEQYF.

This chain connects TRBV28 to TRBJ2-6, with D unclear. CDR3 length equals 12 residues. Germline V lookup: CDR1 MDHEN, CDR2 SYDVKM. The V end was cut by 9 bases, the J end by 4 bases, with 7 bases between. The CDR3 DNA is TGTGCCAGTCAACAGGGGGCCAACGTCCTGACTTTC. It translates to CASQQGANVLTF.

This sequence joins TRBV6-5 and TRBJ2-5; D call uncertain. Germline V gene data show CDR1 as MNHEY and CDR2 as SVGAGI. CDR3 size: 18 residues. V was clipped by 0 bases and J by 2 bases, with 19 bases between them. For the CDR3, the DNA is TGTGCCAGCAGTTACTCGATTCCGTTCCTGCTAGGGCAAGAGACCCAGTACTTC. It codes for CASSYSIPFLLGQETQYF.

V and J are TRBV5-1 and TRBJ2-1; no clear D gene. Germline V lookup: CDR1 SGHRS, CDR2 YFSETQ. This CDR3 is 14 amino acids long. V lost 1 base, J lost 10 bases, and 15 bases lay in between. The CDR3 bases are TGCGCCAGCAGCTTGTCCGCGATCCGACTCGAGCAGTTCTTC. This codes for CASSLSAIRLEQFF.

The table lists this clonotype with a count of one. The rearrangement links TRBV29-1 to TRBJ1-5, with 9 positions matching TRBD1. With 5 bases clipped from V and 5 bases from J, the junction kept 4 bases outside the gene matches. Germline V CDR1 and CDR2: SQVTM, ANQGSEA. The CDR3 contains 13 residues. The CDR3 DNA is TGCAGCGTTACAGGGGGCGACGATCAGCCCCAGCATTTT. Encoded protein: CSVTGGDDQPQHF. The full variable domain, in which reference TRBV29-1 and TRBJ1-5 provide the parts outside the CDR3, is SAVISQKPSRDICQRGTSLTIQCQVDSQVTMMFWYRQQPGQSLTLIATANQGSEATYESGFVIDKFPISRPNLTFSTLTVSNMSPEDSSIYLCSVTGGDDQPQHFGDGTRLSIL.

The gene calls are TRBV27 and TRBJ2-5; 13 bases line up with TRBD2. J gave up 5 bases and V 5 bases, and 5 bases lay outside the gene matches. This CDR3 comprises 15 residues. Germline CDR1 is MNHEY and CDR2 is SMNVEV (reference sequence). CDR3 DNA: TGTGCCAGCAGTCCGTGGACTAGCGGGAGTGAGACCCAGTACTTC. Residues: CASSPWTSGSETQYF.

The chain uses TRBV29-1 and TRBJ2-7; tentatively, D is TRBD2 (5 bases). CDR3 length equals 11 residues. V was trimmed by 4 bases and J by 3 bases, leaving 7 bases between them. The V gene's germline CDR1 is SQVTM and CDR2 ANQGSEA. The CDR3 sequence: CSVGGVYEQYF. The CDR3 bases are TGCAGCGTTGGGGGAGTCTACGAGCAGTACTTC.

The V and J genes are TRBV5-1 and TRBJ2-7, with TRBD1 matching over 8 bases. The CDR3 contains 15 residues. Germline V gene sequence: CDR1 SGHRS, CDR2 YFSETQ. V dropped 2 bases and J dropped 5; count of bases not matched to a gene: 9. CDR3: CASSFGGQGLNEQYF. CDR3 nucleotide sequence: TGCGCCAGCAGCTTTGGAGGACAGGGATTGAACGAGCAGTACTTC.

This chain uses TRBV30 with TRBJ1-5, with D possibly being TRBD1 (5 bases). The V end lost 2 bases, the J end lost 2 bases, and 10 bases lay between the germline ends. Per the germline V gene, CDR1 is GTSNPN and CDR2 is SVGIG (reference sequence). There are 14 residues in the CDR3. The CDR3 sequence is CAWSTGLGNQPQHF. CDR3 coding DNA: TGTGCCTGGAGTACAGGTTTGGGCAATCAGCCCCAGCATTTT.

The chain carries TRBV7-9 and TRBJ2-3; D may correspond to TRBD1 or TRBD2 (5 bases each). V was cut by 2 bases and J by 1 base, with 13 bases left in between. The CDR3 extends over 16 amino acids. Looked up from germline, CDR1 is SEHNR and CDR2 is FQNEAQ (reference sequence). CDR3 sequence (DNA): TGTGCCAGCAGCTTACAATGGAGAGGGGGCACAGATACGCAGTATTTT. This gives the protein CASSLQWRGGTDTQYF.

The V call is TRBV4-1, the J call TRBJ2-1; 9 bases fit TRBD2. J was trimmed by 7 bases and V by 0 bases; bases with no gene match: 10. Germline V gene sequence: CDR1 MGHRA, CDR2 YSYEKL. The CDR3 has 17 amino acids. The CDR3 nucleotides read TGCGCCAGCAGCCAAGATGTGCTAGCGGGGACTTGGAATGAGCAGTTCTTC. Protein: CASSQDVLAGTWNEQFF.